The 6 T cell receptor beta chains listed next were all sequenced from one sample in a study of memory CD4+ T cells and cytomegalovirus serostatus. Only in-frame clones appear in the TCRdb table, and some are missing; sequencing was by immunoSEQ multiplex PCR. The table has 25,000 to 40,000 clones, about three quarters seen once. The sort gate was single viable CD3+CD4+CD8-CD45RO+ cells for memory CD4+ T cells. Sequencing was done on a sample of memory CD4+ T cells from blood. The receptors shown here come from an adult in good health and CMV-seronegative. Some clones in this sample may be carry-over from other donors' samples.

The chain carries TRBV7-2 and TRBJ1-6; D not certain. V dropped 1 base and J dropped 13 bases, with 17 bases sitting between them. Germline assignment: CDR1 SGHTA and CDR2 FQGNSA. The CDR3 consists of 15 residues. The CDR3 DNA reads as TGTGCCAGCAGCTTAGACGCGAGGGTTTATACTCCCCTCCACTTT. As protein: CASSLDARVYTPLHF.

The chain's CDR3 is CASRTDPASEQYF. The CDR3 coding sequence is TGCGCCAGCAGAACGGACCCGGCGTCCGAGCAGTACTTC. The chain carries TRBV5-1 and TRBJ2-7, with unresolved D. CDR3 length: 13 residues. Germline CDR1 is SGHRS and CDR2 is YFSETQ. V lost 5 bases, J lost 6 bases, and 15 bases lay in between.

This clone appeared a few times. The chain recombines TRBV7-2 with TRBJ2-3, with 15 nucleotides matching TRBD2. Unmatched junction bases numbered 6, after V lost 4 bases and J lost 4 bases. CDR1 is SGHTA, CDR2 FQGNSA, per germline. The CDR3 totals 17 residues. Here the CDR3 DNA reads TGTGCCAGCAGCTCCGGACTAGCGGGGGGGCAGGCAGATACGCAGTATTTT. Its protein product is CASSSGLAGGQADTQYF.

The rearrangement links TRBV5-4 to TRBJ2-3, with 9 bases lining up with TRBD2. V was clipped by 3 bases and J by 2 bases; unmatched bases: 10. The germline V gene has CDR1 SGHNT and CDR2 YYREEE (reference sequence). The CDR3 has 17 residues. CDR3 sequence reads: CASSSLGSGGYTDTQYF. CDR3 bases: TGTGCCAGCAGCTCACTAGGAAGCGGGGGGTACACAGATACGCAGTATTTT.

The DNA of the CDR3 is TGCGCCAGCAGCTTGGCCTGGGGACAGGGGGCCTACGAGCAGTACTTC. This translates into CASSLAWGQGAYEQYF. The chain is built from TRBV5-1 and TRBJ2-7; 11 nucleotides align to TRBD1. V lost 0 bases, J lost 2 bases, and 4 bases stayed unmatched. The CDR3 sequence is 16 residues long. Germline CDR1 is SGHRS and CDR2 is YFSETQ.

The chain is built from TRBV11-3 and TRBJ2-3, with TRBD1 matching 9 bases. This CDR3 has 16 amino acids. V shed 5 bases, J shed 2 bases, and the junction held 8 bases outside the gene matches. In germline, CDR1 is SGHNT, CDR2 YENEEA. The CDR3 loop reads CASSTRTGASTDTQYF. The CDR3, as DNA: TGTGCCAGCAGCACCAGGACAGGGGCCTCCACAGATACGCAGTATTTT. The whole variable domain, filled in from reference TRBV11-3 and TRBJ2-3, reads EAGVVQSPRYKIIEKKQPVAFWCNPISGHNTLYWYLQNLGQGPELLIRYENEEAVDDSQLPKDRFSAERLKGVDSTLKIQPAELGDSAVYLCASSTRTGASTDTQYFGPGTRLTVL.